Shown below are 24 T cell receptor beta chains from a single sample sequenced in a study of blood T cell repertoires in COVID-19. Generated by immunoSEQ multiplex PCR, the TCRdb table keeps only in-frame clones and is missing some. The repertoire holds some 200,000 clones, with about 89% as singletons. What was sequenced was peripheral blood. The receptors derive from a man aged 70-80 years with acute or convalescent COVID-19.

The chain combines TRBV5-1 with TRBJ1-6, with TRBD1 as a possible D gene (5 bases). V lost 4 bases and J 0 bases, leaving 17 bases between the germline ends. The CDR3 contains 18 residues. Germline CDR1 is SGHRS and CDR2 is YFSETQ. The CDR3 spells CASSITWTPVSYNSPLHF. In nucleotides, the CDR3 is TGCGCCAGCAGCATAACCTGGACACCTGTCTCCTATAATTCACCCCTCCACTTT.

The CDR3 DNA is TGTGCCAGCAGTTACCAAATAGCGGGTGGGTCGCGGGAGACCCAGTACTTC. Protein product: CASSYQIAGGSRETQYF. The chain combines TRBV6-2 or TRBV6-3 with TRBJ2-5; 7 nucleotides match TRBD2. V lost 2 bases to trimming and J lost 5 bases; unmatched junction nucleotides: 14. Germline CDR1 is MNHEY and CDR2 is SVGEGT. The CDR3 totals 17 residues.

The CDR3 DNA is TGTGCCAGCTCCATCAGGGGATGGAGCACTGAAGCTTTCTTT. Its translation is CASSIRGWSTEAFF. The genes are TRBV18 and TRBJ1-1, with D tentatively TRBD1 (6 bases). Between the trimmed V and J ends, which lost 6 bases and 4 bases, there was a span of 15 bases. Germline V gives CDR1 KGHSH, CDR2 LQKENI. This CDR3 region has 14 residues.

Only one count was recorded for this clone. The chain links TRBV19 to TRBJ2-5; 9 bases agree with TRBD1. V trimming: 0 bases; J trimming: 2 bases; junction bases outside the gene matches: 4. The germline V gene has CDR1 LNHDA and CDR2 SQIVND (reference sequence). This CDR3 has 16 amino acids. In DNA form, the CDR3 reads TGTGCCAGTAGTATAGACCCGGGACAGGGACAAGAGACCCAGTACTTC. This encodes CASSIDPGQGQETQYF.

The genes are TRBV5-4 and TRBJ1-3, with no clear D. The ends were cut back, 0 bases at V and 4 bases at J, with 11 bases in the middle. The germline V gene encodes CDR1 SGHNT and CDR2 YYREEE (reference sequence). The CDR3 has 15 residues. The CDR3 bases are TGTGCCAGCAGCTTGGACAGACTAGCCGGAAACACCATATATTTT. Translation gives CASSLDRLAGNTIYF.

J is TRBJ2-1 and V is TRBV7-9; no clear D. CDR1 is SEHNR, CDR2 FQNEAQ, per germline (reference sequence). This CDR3 has 8 residues. V was cut by 5 bases and J by 13 bases, with 3 bases left in between. Here the CDR3 reads CASSPQFF. The CDR3 region has the DNA TGTGCCAGCAGCCCACAGTTCTTC.

This sequence joins TRBV7-3 and TRBJ1-5; D is undetermined. Trimming stripped 3 bases from V and 2 bases from J, with 8 bases between. CDR1 is SGHTA, CDR2 FQGTGA, per germline. CDR3 length: 14 amino acids. The CDR3 is CASSLRGGNQPQHF. CDR3 coding DNA: TGTGCCAGCAGCTTGCGAGGAGGCAATCAGCCCCAGCATTTT.

The chain couples TRBV5-4 to TRBJ1-6; D is ambiguous. Germline loops: CDR1 SGHNT, CDR2 YYREEE (reference sequence). V dropped 3 bases and J dropped 3 bases, with 13 bases sitting between them. The CDR3 is made up of 16 amino acids. CDR3 in DNA: TGTGCCAGCAGCTCTGAGACCGGGGTCTATAATTCACCCCTCCACTTT. This encodes CASSSETGVYNSPLHF.

This clone occurred once. This chain uses TRBV5-1 with TRBJ2-5, with D possibly matching TRBD2 (6 bases). Deletions cut 1 base from V and 5 bases from J, with 15 bases between. The germline gives CDR1 SGHRS, CDR2 YFSETQ. CDR3 length: 15 residues. CDR3 in amino acids: CASSLFTSFEETQYF. The CDR3, as DNA: TGCGCCAGCAGCTTGTTTACTAGCTTTGAGGAGACCCAGTACTTC.

The V gene is TRBV9, the J gene TRBJ2-2; 12 bases agree with TRBD2. Germline CDR1 and CDR2: SGDLS and YYNGEE. The CDR3 totals 17 residues. Trimming took 0 bases from V and 5 from J; bases not matched to a gene: 5. The CDR3 bases are TGTGCCAGCAGCGTAGCCCCTAGCGGGAGGGGAACCGGGGAGCTGTTTTTT. Translated, it gives CASSVAPSGRGTGELFF.

The rearrangement links TRBV19 to TRBJ2-1; 10 nucleotides align to TRBD2. Germline CDR1 is LNHDA and CDR2 is SQIVND (reference sequence). The CDR3 has 17 amino acids. Unmatched junction bases numbered 15, after V lost 5 bases and J lost 8 bases. CDR3 DNA sequence: TGTGCCAGTAGTCCCCGGGGACTAGCGAGGATGGGGGATGAGCAGTTCTTC. Amino acid sequence: CASSPRGLARMGDEQFF.

The rearrangement links TRBV5-1 to TRBJ2-1; TRBD2 aligns across 8 bases. Trimming took 1 base from V and 2 from J; bases not matched to a gene: 5. CDR3 size: 16 residues. The V gene's germline CDR1 is SGHRS and CDR2 YFSETQ. The CDR3 DNA is TGCGCCAGCAGCTTGTTCGCGGGGGGTACCTACAATGAGCAGTTCTTC. Its protein product is CASSLFAGGTYNEQFF.

V gene TRBV7-8 combines with J gene TRBJ2-2; D might be TRBD1 (5 bases). The length of the CDR3 is 14 residues. V was shortened by 2 bases and J by 3 bases, with 7 bases between the two germline ends. CDR1 and CDR2 (germline): SGHVS, FQNEAQ. In nucleotides, the CDR3 is TGTGCCAGCAGCTTACAGGGTCACACCGGGGAGCTGTTTTTT. Its translation is CASSLQGHTGELFF.

The V call is TRBV27, the J call TRBJ1-2; tentatively, D is TRBD1 (6 bases). V was trimmed by 6 bases and J by 4 bases, leaving 18 bases between them. The CDR3 is 15 amino acids. Per the germline V gene, CDR1 is MNHEY and CDR2 is SMNVEV (reference sequence). The CDR3 loop is CASSVAGGPPYGYTF. In DNA form, the CDR3 reads TGTGCCAGCAGCGTCGCGGGGGGCCCCCCCTATGGCTACACCTTC.

J is TRBJ2-2 and V is TRBV19, with D possibly TRBD1 on 5 matching bases. The V end was cut by 4 bases, the J end by 4 bases, with 10 bases between. Germline CDR1 and CDR2: LNHDA and SQIVND (reference sequence). The CDR3 has 14 amino acids. Here the CDR3 DNA reads TGTGCCAGTAGTAAGGCAGGGTTCACCGGGGAGCTGTTTTTT. Protein: CASSKAGFTGELFF.

The J gene is TRBJ2-2, the V gene TRBV5-1, with 10 bases identical to TRBD2. V lost 4 bases and J lost 1; bases outside the gene matches: 4. Per germline, CDR1 SGHRS and CDR2 YFSETQ. This CDR3 is 16 amino acids long. CDR3 in DNA: TGCGCCAGCAGCCTTAGGACTAGCGGGAACACCGGGGAGCTGTTTTTT. It is translated as CASSLRTSGNTGELFF.

V and J are TRBV11-3 and TRBJ2-1; D is possibly TRBD2 (6 bases). Trimming took 5 bases from V and 8 from J, leaving 16 bases between them. CDR1 SGHNT and CDR2 YENEEA come from the germline V gene. CDR3 length: 14 residues. CDR3 DNA sequence: TGTGCCAGCAGCAGGGAGAGAGGCGGGGATGAGCAGTTCTTC. Translating gives CASSRERGGDEQFF.

The V gene is TRBV6-5, the J gene TRBJ2-6; TRBD1 might be the D (6 bases). The CDR3 runs to 15 residues. The V gene's germline CDR1 is MNHEY and CDR2 SVGAGI. With 5 bases removed from V and 1 base from J, the gap between germline ends came to 9 bases. The CDR3 loop reads CASSPQGSGANVLTF. CDR3 bases: TGTGCCAGCAGTCCACAGGGATCTGGGGCCAACGTCCTGACTTTC.

This clone has just one count. The chain uses TRBV2 and TRBJ2-7, with 8 bases fitting TRBD1. The CDR3 is 14 amino acids. J lost 5 bases, V lost 4 bases, and 7 bases had no gene match. Germline CDR1 is SNHLY and CDR2 is FYNNEI. CDR3 DNA: TGTGCCAGCAGTGGGGGCAGGGGGCGAGACGAGCAGTACTTC. As protein: CASSGGRGRDEQYF.

The chain links TRBV4-1 to TRBJ1-3; D ambiguous. V gave up 2 bases and J gave up 4 bases, with 12 bases separating them. Germline-derived CDR1 and CDR2 are MGHRA and YSYEKL. CDR3 length: 15 amino acids. CDR3 bases: TGCGCCAGCAGCCAATATACGACATCGGGAAACACCATATATTTT. Encoded protein: CASSQYTTSGNTIYF.

This chain uses TRBV5-1 with TRBJ2-1; D might be TRBD1 (6 bases). V was pared by 4 bases and J by 7 bases, with 15 bases between. From germline, CDR1 is SGHRS and CDR2 YFSETQ. This CDR3 has 14 residues. The DNA of the CDR3 is TGCGCCAGCAGCCCCCGGTTCCAGGGGAATGAGCAGTTCTTC. It yields the protein CASSPRFQGNEQFF.

This chain connects TRBV10-3 to TRBJ2-7; 7 bases match TRBD1. Germline CDR1 is ENHRY and CDR2 is SYGVKD. Losses at the gene ends were 6 bases for V and 3 bases for J; bases not matched to a gene: 5. The CDR3 extends over 13 amino acids. DNA of the CDR3: TGTGCCATCAGGGTTGGGGACAGCTACGAGCAGTACTTC. Translated: CAIRVGDSYEQYF.

The chain employs TRBV6-2 or TRBV6-3 and TRBJ2-1, with 7 bases lining up with TRBD2. CDR3 length equals 15 residues. Germline CDR1 reads MNHEY; CDR2 reads SVGEGT. V dropped 2 bases and J dropped 4; count of bases not matched to a gene: 5. The CDR3 bases are TGTGCCAGCAGTTACGAGCGGGGAATATACAATGAGCAGTTCTTC. It translates to CASSYERGIYNEQFF.

The CDR3 spells CASRASGLNEQFF. Here the CDR3 DNA reads TGTGCCAGTAGGGCTAGCGGGCTAAATGAGCAGTTCTTC. The rearrangement links TRBV19 to TRBJ2-1; 8 nucleotides match TRBD2. The CDR3 loop spans 13 amino acids. Germline CDR1 LNHDA, CDR2 SQIVND (reference sequence). The junction had 5 bases not matched to a gene; V was cut back by 6 bases and J by 7 bases. The variable domain in full, completed from reference TRBV19 and TRBJ2-1, reads DGGITQSPKYLFRKEGQNVTLSCEQNLNHDAMYWYRQDPGQGLRLIYYSQIVNDFQKGDIAEGYSVSREKKESFPLTVTSAQKNPTAFYLCASRASGLNEQFFGPGTRLTVL.